The entry that follows covers one T cell receptor beta chain sequence. Its specificity is unknown. This sample is part of a study of shared clonotypes between healthy human individuals. At the level of the study: Used for every donor were three CD4 naive, three CD4 memory, two CD8 naive and one CD8 memory plate.

Findings and limits, study-wide: Naive CD4 clonotype sharing across several donors was approximately 5%.

Some clones are missing from TCRdb's copy, which holds only in-frame ones; the method was immunoSEQ multiplex PCR. The sample consists of 2 million to 3 million clones, 80% to 95% of them appearing once. The receptor's source is a man aged 18 to 30 in good health. Some clones in this sample may be carry-over from other donors' samples. The sample comprised naive CD4+ T cells from PBMCs. Subset denoted: CD45RA+ positively selected.

The CDR3 coding sequence is TGTGCCAGTAGTATGAACAGGGGCGCAGATACGCAGTATTTT. As protein: CASSMNRGADTQYF. The genes are TRBV19 and TRBJ2-3, with TRBD1 matching 7 bases. Germline values: CDR1 LNHDA, CDR2 SQIVND (reference sequence). The CDR3 consists of 14 residues. V was clipped by 3 bases and J by 4 bases; unmatched bases: 4.